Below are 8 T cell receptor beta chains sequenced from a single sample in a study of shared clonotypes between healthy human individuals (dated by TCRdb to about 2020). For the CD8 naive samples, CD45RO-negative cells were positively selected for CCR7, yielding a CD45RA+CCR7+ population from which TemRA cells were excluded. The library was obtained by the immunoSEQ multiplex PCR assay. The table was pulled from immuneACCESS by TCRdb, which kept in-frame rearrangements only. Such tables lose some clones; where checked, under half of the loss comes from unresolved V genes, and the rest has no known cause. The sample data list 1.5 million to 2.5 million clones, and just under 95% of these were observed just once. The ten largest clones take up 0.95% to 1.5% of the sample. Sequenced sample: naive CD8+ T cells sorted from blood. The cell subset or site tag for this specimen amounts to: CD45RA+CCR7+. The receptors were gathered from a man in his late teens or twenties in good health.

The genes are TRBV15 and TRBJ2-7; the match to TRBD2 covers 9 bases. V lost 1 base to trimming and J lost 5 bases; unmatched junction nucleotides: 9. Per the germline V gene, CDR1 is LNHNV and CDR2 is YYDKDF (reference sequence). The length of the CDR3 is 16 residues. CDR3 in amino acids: CATSRGGGLAGDEQYF. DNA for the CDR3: TGTGCCACCAGCAGAGGAGGGGGACTAGCAGGTGACGAGCAGTACTTC.

This CDR3 is CASSVSFLQNSGNTIYF. The CDR3 DNA reads as TGTGCCAGCAGCGTTTCTTTCCTTCAGAACTCTGGAAACACCATATATTTT. V gene TRBV9 combines with J gene TRBJ1-3, with D uncertain. The CDR3 totals 17 residues. CDR1 is SGDLS and CDR2 is YYNGEE in the germline V gene. The ends were cut back, 2 bases at V and 0 bases at J, with 15 bases in the middle.

DNA for the CDR3: TGTGCCAGCACCATGACAGGGTTAGGACAGCCCCAGCATTTT. It yields the protein CASTMTGLGQPQHF. The rearrangement links TRBV6-1 to TRBJ1-5; TRBD1 matches at 7 bases. J lost 7 bases, V lost 7 bases, and 10 bases had no gene match. CDR3 length: 14 amino acids. Per germline, CDR1 MNHNS and CDR2 SASEGT.

The CDR3 DNA reads as TGCGCCAGCAGCCCTCGGGACTACTCCTACGAGCAGTACTTC. Its translation is CASSPRDYSYEQYF. The chain carries TRBV4-1 and TRBJ2-5; 7 nucleotides align to TRBD2. The DNA end favors TRBJ2-7, so the J call may be wrong. This CDR3 region has 14 residues. Germline CDR1 is MGHRA and CDR2 is YSYEKL.

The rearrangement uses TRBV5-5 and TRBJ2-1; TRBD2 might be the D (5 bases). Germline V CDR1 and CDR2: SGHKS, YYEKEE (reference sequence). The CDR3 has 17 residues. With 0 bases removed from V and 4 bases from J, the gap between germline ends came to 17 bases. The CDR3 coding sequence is TGTGCCAGCAGCTTGGCAGGAGGCAGGACCTATTACAATGAGCAGTTCTTC. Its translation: CASSLAGGRTYYNEQFF.

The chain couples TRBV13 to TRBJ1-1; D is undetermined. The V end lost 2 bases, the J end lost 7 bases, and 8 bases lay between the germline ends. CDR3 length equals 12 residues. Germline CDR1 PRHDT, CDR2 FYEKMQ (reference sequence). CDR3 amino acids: CASSLRLGEAFF. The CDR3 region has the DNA TGTGCCAGCAGCTTAAGGCTAGGTGAAGCTTTCTTT. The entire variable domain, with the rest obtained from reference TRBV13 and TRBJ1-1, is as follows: AAGVIQSPRHLIKEKRETATLKCYPIPRHDTVYWYQQGPGQDPQFLISFYEKMQSDKGSIPDRFSAQQFSDYHSELNMSSLELGDSALYFCASSLRLGEAFFGQGTRLTVV.

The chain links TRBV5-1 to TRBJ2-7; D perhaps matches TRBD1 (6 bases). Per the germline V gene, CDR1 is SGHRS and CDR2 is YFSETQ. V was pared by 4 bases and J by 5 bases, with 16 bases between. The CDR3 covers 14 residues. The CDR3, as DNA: TGCGCCAGCAGCGTGACCGGACAGTTCAACGAGCAGTACTTC. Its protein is CASSVTGQFNEQYF.

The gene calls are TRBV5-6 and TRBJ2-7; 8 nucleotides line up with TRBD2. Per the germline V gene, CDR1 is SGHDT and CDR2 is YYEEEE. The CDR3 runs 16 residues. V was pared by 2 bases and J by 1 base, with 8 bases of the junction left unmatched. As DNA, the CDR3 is TGTGCCAGCAGCTTAATGGGCGGGGGGCCATCCTACGAGCAGTACTTC. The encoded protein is CASSLMGGGPSYEQYF.